This TCR beta chain emerged from a study of control samples from healthy donors and cancer patients. Trimming took off 1 base at V and 6 bases at J, with 9 bases between the two ends. This CDR3 comprises 14 residues. Germline CDR1 and CDR2: SGHDN and FVKESK. About this clone itself: This specimen includes other DNA sequences encoding the same CDR3.

Produced via immunoSEQ multiplex PCR; TCRdb's table is partial and in-frame only. This sample has 40,000 to 60,000 clones; about 90% occur once, and the top ten carry over 11%. The sequence derives from a man aged 60-69 years with head and neck cancer. The sequenced sample was PBMCs. V usage is TRBV14 and J usage is TRBJ2-2; D is undetermined. The DNA for the CDR3 is TGTGCCAGCAGCCAAGGGCGCGGAGCCGGGGAGCTGTTTTTT. Translating gives CASSQGRGAGELFF.